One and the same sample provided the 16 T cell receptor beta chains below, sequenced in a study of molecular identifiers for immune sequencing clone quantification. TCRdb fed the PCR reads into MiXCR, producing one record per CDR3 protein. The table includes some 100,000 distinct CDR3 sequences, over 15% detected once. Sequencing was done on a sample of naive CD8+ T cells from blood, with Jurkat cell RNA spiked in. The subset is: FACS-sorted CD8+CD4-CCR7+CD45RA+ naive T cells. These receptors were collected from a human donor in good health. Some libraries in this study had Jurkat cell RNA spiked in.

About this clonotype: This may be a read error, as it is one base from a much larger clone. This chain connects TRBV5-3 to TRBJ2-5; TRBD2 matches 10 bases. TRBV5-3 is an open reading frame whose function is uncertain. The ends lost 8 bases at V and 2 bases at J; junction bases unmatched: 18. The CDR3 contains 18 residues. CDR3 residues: CASSPKTGTSVYQETQYF. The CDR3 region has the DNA TGTGCCAGCAGCCCGAAAACGGGGACTAGCGTGTATCAAGAGACCCAGTACTTC.

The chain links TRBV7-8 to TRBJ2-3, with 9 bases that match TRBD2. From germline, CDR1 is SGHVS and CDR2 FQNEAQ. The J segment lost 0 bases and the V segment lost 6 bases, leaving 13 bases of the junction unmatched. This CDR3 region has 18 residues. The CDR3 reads CASSGYRLAGRSTDTQYF. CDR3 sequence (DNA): TGTGCCAGCAGTGGTTATCGCCTAGCGGGGCGAAGCACAGATACGCAGTATTTT.

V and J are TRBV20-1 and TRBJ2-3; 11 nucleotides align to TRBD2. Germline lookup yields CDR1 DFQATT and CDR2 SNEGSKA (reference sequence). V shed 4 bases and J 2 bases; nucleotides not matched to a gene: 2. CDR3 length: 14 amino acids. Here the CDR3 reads CSATSGGTTDTQYF. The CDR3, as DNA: TGCAGTGCTACTAGCGGGGGGACCACAGATACGCAGTATTTT.

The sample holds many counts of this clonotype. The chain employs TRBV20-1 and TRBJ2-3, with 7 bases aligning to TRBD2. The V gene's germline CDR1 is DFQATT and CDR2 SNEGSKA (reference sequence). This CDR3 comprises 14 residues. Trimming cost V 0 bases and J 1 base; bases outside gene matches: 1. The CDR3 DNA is TGCAGTGCTAGAGATGGGGGGGGCACAGATACGCAGTATTTT. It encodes CSARDGGGTDTQYF.

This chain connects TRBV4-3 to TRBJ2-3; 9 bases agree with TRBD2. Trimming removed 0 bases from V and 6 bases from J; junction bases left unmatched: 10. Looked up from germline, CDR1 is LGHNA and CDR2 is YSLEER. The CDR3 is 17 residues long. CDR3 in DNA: TGCGCCAGCAGCCAAGATAGGAGTAGCGGGAGTCTCGATACGCAGTATTTT. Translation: CASSQDRSSGSLDTQYF.

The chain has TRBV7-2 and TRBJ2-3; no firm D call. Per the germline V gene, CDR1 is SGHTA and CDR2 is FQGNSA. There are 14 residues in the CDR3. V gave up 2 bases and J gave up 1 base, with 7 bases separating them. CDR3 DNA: TGTGCCAGCAGCTTATATGGGGGCACAGATACGCAGTATTTT. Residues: CASSLYGGTDTQYF.

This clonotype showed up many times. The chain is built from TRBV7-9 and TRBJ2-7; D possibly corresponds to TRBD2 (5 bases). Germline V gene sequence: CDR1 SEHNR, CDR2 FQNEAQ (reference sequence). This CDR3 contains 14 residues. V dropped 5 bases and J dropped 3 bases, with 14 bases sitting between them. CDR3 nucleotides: TGTGCCAGCAGCCCCGCCGGGATCTACTACGAGCAGTACTTC. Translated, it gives CASSPAGIYYEQYF.

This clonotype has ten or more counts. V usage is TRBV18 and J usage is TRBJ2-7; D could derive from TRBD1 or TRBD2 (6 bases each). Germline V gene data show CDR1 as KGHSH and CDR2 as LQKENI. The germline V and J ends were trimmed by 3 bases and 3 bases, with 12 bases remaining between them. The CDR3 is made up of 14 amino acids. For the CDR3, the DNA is TGTGCCAGCTCACCCGGGGGACATGGCTACGAGCAGTACTTC. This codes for CASSPGGHGYEQYF.

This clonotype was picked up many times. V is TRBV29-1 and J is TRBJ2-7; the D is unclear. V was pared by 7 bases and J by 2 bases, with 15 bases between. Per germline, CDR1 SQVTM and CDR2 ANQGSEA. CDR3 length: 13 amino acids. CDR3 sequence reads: CSGSSGLAYEQYF. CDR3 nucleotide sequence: TGCAGCGGATCTTCCGGCCTCGCCTACGAGCAGTACTTC.

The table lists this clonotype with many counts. CDR3 amino acids: CSARDIQSTYEQYF. Here the CDR3 DNA reads TGCAGTGCTAGGGACATCCAATCAACCTACGAGCAGTACTTC. V gene TRBV20-1 combines with J gene TRBJ2-7, with D perhaps matching TRBD1 (5 bases). The CDR3 runs to 14 residues. The V gene's germline CDR1 is DFQATT and CDR2 SNEGSKA (reference sequence). The V and J ends lost 3 bases and 2 bases respectively, with 14 bases between them.

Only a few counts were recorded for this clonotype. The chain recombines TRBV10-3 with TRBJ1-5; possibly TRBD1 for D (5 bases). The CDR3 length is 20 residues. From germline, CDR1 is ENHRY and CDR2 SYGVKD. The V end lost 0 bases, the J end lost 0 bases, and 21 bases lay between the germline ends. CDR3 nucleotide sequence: TGTGCCATCAGTGAGTCGAGAAGGTGGTTGGACAAAGATAGCAATCAGCCCCAGCATTTT. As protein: CAISESRRWLDKDSNQPQHF.

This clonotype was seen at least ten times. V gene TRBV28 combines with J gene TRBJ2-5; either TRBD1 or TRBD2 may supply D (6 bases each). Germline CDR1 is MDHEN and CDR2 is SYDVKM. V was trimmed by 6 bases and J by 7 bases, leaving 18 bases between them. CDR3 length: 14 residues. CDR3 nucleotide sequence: TGTGCCAGCAGCCCTCCGGGGGCGTATGGGACCCAGTACTTC. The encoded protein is CASSPPGAYGTQYF.

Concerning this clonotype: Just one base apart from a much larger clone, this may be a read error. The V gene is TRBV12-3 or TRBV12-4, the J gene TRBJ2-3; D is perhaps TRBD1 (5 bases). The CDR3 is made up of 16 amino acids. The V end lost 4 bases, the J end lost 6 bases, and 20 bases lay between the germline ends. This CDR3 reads CASSSSDRRLEDTQYF. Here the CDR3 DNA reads TGTGCCAGCAGTTCCTCCGACAGAAGGCTTGAGGATACGCAGTATTTT.

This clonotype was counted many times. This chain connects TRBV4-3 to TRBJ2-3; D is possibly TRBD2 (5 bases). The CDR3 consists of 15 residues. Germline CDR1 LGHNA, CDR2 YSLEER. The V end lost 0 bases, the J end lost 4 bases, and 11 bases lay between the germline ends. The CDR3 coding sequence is TGCGCCAGCAGCCAAGAGGGCGGGTTCGCAGATACGCAGTATTTT. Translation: CASSQEGGFADTQYF.

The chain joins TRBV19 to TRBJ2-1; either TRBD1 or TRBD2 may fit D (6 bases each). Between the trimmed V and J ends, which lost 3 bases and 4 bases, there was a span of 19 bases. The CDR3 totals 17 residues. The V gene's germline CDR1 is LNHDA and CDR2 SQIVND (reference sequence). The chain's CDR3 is CASSMGRGRAGYNEQFF. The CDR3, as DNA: TGTGCCAGTAGTATGGGTCGGGGGCGCGCGGGGTACAATGAGCAGTTCTTC.

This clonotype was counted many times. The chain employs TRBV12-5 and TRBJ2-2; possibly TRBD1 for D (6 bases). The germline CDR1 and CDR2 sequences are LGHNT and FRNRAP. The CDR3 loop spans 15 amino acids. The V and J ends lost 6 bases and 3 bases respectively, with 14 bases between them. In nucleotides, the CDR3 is TGTGCTAGTGGACAGGGTGATCCGGACACCGGGGAGCTGTTTTTT. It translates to CASGQGDPDTGELFF. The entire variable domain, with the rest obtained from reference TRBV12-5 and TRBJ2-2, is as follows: DARVTQTPRHKVTEMGQEVTMRCQPILGHNTVFWYRQTMMQGLELLAYFRNRAPLDDSGMPKDRFSAEMPDATLATLKIQPSEPRDSAVYFCASGQGDPDTGELFFGEGSRLTVL.